This T cell receptor beta chain was sequenced for a study of shared clonotypes between healthy human individuals. Per germline, CDR1 LGHNA and CDR2 YSLEER. The V and J ends lost 1 base and 5 bases, in that order; junction bases with no gene match: 3. This CDR3 contains 15 residues. The protocol was immunoSEQ multiplex PCR, while the TCRdb copy is restricted to in-frame clones and leaves out a portion. The data contain 2 million to 2.5 million clones, approximately 94% of them singletons. The TCR was taken from a man younger than 35 in good health. The chain joins TRBV4-3 to TRBJ1-1; 11 bases agree with TRBD1. The sequenced material came from naive CD4+ T cells sorted from blood. Documented subset: CD45RA+ positively selected. CDR3 loop: CASSQGTGGGTEAFF. CDR3 sequence (DNA): TGCGCCAGCAGCCAAGGGACAGGGGGCGGGACTGAAGCTTTCTTT.